This T cell receptor beta chain comes out of a study of cytomegalovirus exposure and HLA in healthy donors. Study background: Among the 300 to 500 donors who were genotyped, roughly 85% fell in the genetic ancestry cluster that is associated with self-reported Caucasian donors. Study-wide results and limits: Fewer N-insertions than the roughly 630-donor mean were reportedly shown by an Asian-associated ancestry cluster in a later analysis. Later work found most CMV-associated TCR beta chains apparently HLA-restricted.

V lost 1 base and J lost 6; bases outside the gene matches: 7. This CDR3 is 17 amino acids long. Germline V gives CDR1 KGHSH, CDR2 LQKENI. This clone was detected only once. Its antigen is as yet unknown. The primer mix had 60 Vbeta and 13 Jbeta primers. Profiled with immunoSEQ multiplex PCR; TCRdb holds only in-frame clones, not every one. The profile covers around 120,000 clones, with roughly 80% appearing a single time and around 3% taken by the ten largest. V gene TRBV18 combines with J gene TRBJ2-3, with 13 bases fitting TRBD2. The receptor's source is a male donor in good health and CMV-seronegative. Input material: PBMCs. The CDR3 loop is CASSPLRTSGSADTQYF. The CDR3 DNA reads TGTGCCAGCTCACCACTGCGGACTAGCGGGAGTGCGGATACGCAGTATTTT.